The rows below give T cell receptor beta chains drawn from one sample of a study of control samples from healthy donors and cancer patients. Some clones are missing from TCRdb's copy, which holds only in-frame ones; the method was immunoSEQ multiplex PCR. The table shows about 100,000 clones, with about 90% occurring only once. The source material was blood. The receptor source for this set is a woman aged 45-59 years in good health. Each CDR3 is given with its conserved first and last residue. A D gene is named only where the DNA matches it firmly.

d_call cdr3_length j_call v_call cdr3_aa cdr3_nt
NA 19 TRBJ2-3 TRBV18 CASSPLIQGEGSSTDTQYF TGTGCCAGCTCACCACTAATACAGGGTGAGGGGTCTAGCACAGATACGCAGTATTTT
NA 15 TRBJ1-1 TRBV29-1 CRSTRAREKDTEAFF TGCAGATCAACGAGAGCCAGGGAGAAGGACACTGAAGCTTTCTTT
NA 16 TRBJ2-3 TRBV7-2 CASNAGGALSTDTQYF TGTGCCAGCAACGCCGGGGGCGCGCTGAGCACAGATACGCAGTATTTT
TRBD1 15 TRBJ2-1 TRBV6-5 CATTTGGQGSDEQFF TGTGCCACTACGACTGGGGGACAGGGTAGCGATGAGCAGTTCTTC
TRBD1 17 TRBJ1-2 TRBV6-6 CASSLLPTGGRLYGYTF TGTGCCAGCAGTCTTCTACCGACAGGGGGGCGCCTTTATGGCTACACCTTC
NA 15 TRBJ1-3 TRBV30 CASKVDSLSGNTIYF TGTGCCTCCAAAGTGGACAGCCTCTCTGGAAACACCATATATTTT
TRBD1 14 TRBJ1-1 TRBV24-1 CATSDPFQGAGAFF TGTGCCACCAGTGATCCTTTTCAGGGGGCGGGAGCTTTCTTT
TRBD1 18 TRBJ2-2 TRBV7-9 CASSTRSQQGEDTGELFF TGTGCCAGCAGCACCCGGTCACAACAGGGGGAAGACACCGGGGAGCTGTTTTTT
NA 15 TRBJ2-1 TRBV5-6 CASSLDGTGYNEQFF TGTGCCAGCAGCTTGGATGGGACCGGCTACAATGAGCAGTTCTTC
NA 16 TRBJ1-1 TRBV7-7 CASSPQLVGKDTEAFF TGTGCCAGCAGCCCTCAACTTGTAGGGAAGGACACTGAAGCTTTCTTT
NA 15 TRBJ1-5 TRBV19 CASSGNRAHNQPQHF TGTGCCAGTAGTGGTAACAGGGCCCACAATCAGCCCCAGCATTTT
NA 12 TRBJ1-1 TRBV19 CASSSRDIEAFF TGTGCCAGTAGTAGCCGGGACATAGAAGCTTTCTTT